These 5 T cell receptor beta chains originate from one sample sequenced in a study of early T cells in non-severe SARS-CoV-2 infection. TCRdb independently ran MiXCR on the 5' RACE reads; one entry per CDR3 protein. This table has some 80,000 distinct CDR3 sequences, roughly 12% appearing once. The sequences come from whole blood, collected at baseline. These receptors were collected from an adult who was a healthcare worker with PCR-confirmed SARS-CoV-2 infection or an uninfected control (not recorded which). The donor label of this sample is uncertain.

The genes are TRBV4-1 and TRBJ2-7; TRBD2 matches 9 bases. From germline, CDR1 is MGHRA and CDR2 YSYEKL. This CDR3 spans 16 amino acids. The V and J ends lost 5 bases and 0 bases, in that order; junction bases with no gene match: 8. CDR3 nucleotide sequence: TGCGCCAGCAGCGCTACAACTAGCGGGTACTCCTACGAGCAGTACTTC. Its translation is CASSATTSGYSYEQYF.

This clonotype was counted only a few times. A read error may explain this, as a much larger clone is one base away. V and J are TRBV11-2 and TRBJ2-6; D uncertain. Germline V gene sequence: CDR1 SGHAT, CDR2 FQNNGV. Trimming took off 3 bases at V and 0 bases at J, with 15 bases between the two ends. This CDR3 has 18 residues. This CDR3 is CASSLRSVSCSGANVLTF. CDR3 sequence (DNA): TGTGCCAGCAGCTTGAGGAGCGTATCCTGCTCTGGGGCCAACGTCCTGACTTTC.

This clonotype appeared many times. This CDR3 reads CASSQDFAVINDYGYTF. The CDR3 coding sequence is TGCGCCAGCAGCCAAGATTTTGCAGTTATAAATGACTATGGCTACACCTTC. This chain links TRBV4-3 with TRBJ1-2; no reliable D call. The CDR3 is 17 residues long. Germline V gene data show CDR1 as LGHNA and CDR2 as YSLEER. Trimming pared 0 bases from V and 3 bases from J, leaving 17 bases between.

There are a few counts of this clonotype. V usage is TRBV11-2 and J usage is TRBJ2-5, with D possibly TRBD2 on 5 matching bases. The CDR3 extends over 12 amino acids. Germline-derived CDR1 and CDR2 are SGHAT and FQNNGV. With 5 bases removed from V and 5 bases from J, the gap between germline ends came to 9 bases. The CDR3 here is CASSPGKETQYF. As DNA, the CDR3 is TGTGCCAGCAGCCCGGGGAAGGAGACCCAGTACTTC.

The table lists this clonotype with a few counts. The chain has TRBV20-1 and TRBJ1-1; the D is unclear. This CDR3 spans 10 amino acids. The germline CDR1 and CDR2 sequences are DFQATT and SNEGSKA (reference sequence). The germline V and J ends were trimmed by 6 bases and 1 base, with 3 bases remaining between them. CDR3 nucleotide sequence: TGCAGTGCGTCGAACACTGAAGCTTTCTTT. The encoded protein is CSASNTEAFF.